This T cell receptor (beta chain) was identified during a study of blood T cell repertoires in COVID-19. Across the study: Researchers got acute and convalescent COVID-19 samples from the United States, Italy and Spain.

There are 17 residues in the CDR3. Trimming left V 2 bases short and J 1 base short, with 17 bases between. CDR1 LGHDT and CDR2 YNNKEL come from the germline V gene (reference sequence). In terms of age and location, participants ranged from roughly 18 to 100 years and lived in about 25 US areas. Which cohort a participant joined came from the clinical history participants gave. Per the original methods: Using reference gene primer amplification, nucleated cell counts were estimated. Clones were sequenced by immunoSEQ multiplex PCR, and TCRdb holds only the in-frame ones, with some missing. V and J calls and clone size are given by that table; D and trimming were obtained from the DNA. There are under 500,000 clones in the sample; roughly 87% occur only once, and roughly 2% lies in the top ten.

The sequenced material came from PBMCs or T cells enriched from blood (not recorded which). The chain links TRBV3-1 (or the pseudogene TRBV3-2) to TRBJ1-1, with D possibly TRBD1 on 5 matching bases. The TCR originated in a woman aged 18-30 years with acute COVID-19. The CDR3, as DNA: TGTGCCAGCAGCCAAAATCTCGTTGGGGCCTGGAACACTGAAGCTTTCTTT. This codes for CASSQNLVGAWNTEAFF.